These 21 T cell receptor beta chains were sequenced from one sample in a study of shared T cell receptors in the human thymus. Sequenced by immunoSEQ multiplex PCR; TCRdb stores in-frame clones only, minus some. The data show 500,000 to 750,000 clones, roughly 90% seen once. These data were likewise used in another study, on human thymus T cells.

The material sequenced was thymocytes. These receptor sequences come from a boy in the first two years of life with a congenital heart defect.

V is TRBV6-4 and J is TRBJ2-1; 12 nucleotides agree with TRBD2. Germline values: CDR1 MRHNA, CDR2 SNTAGT. The CDR3 runs to 20 residues. V shed 4 bases, J shed 4 bases, and the junction held 17 bases outside the gene matches. The DNA of the CDR3 is TGTGCCAGCAGTGCCTACGCCGGGCTAGCGGGAGGGGGGGGATACAATGAGCAGTTCTTC. Encoded protein: CASSAYAGLAGGGGYNEQFF.

The CDR3 region is CAWHQTMNTEAFF. CDR3 sequence (DNA): TGTGCCTGGCACCAGACAATGAACACTGAAGCTTTCTTT. The chain couples TRBV30 to TRBJ1-1; D not resolved. Germline-derived CDR1 and CDR2 are GTSNPN and SVGIG (reference sequence). Trimming left V 5 bases short and J 0 bases short, with 10 bases between. The CDR3 extends over 13 amino acids.

CDR3 coding DNA: TGTGCCAGCAGCCCCCCCTTTTCCTCCTACGAGCAGTACTTC. This encodes CASSPPFSSYEQYF. This chain uses TRBV7-9 with TRBJ2-7; D unclear. Germline V gives CDR1 SEHNR, CDR2 FQNEAQ (reference sequence). There are 14 residues in the CDR3. The V end was cut by 5 bases, the J end by 0 bases, with 11 bases between.

The chain has TRBV28 and TRBJ2-3; TRBD2 agrees at 16 bases. With V trimmed by 4 bases and J by 4 bases, 8 bases remained unmatched. This CDR3 comprises 18 residues. Germline V lookup: CDR1 MDHEN, CDR2 SYDVKM. The CDR3 loop reads CASSYGTSGRVGSDTQYF. CDR3 sequence (DNA): TGTGCCAGCAGTTACGGGACTAGCGGGAGGGTTGGGTCAGATACGCAGTATTTT.

V gene TRBV5-4 combines with J gene TRBJ1-3; no definite D call. The CDR3 runs to 16 residues. The V gene lost 0 bases and the J gene lost 0 bases, with 10 bases spanning the gap. CDR1 is SGHNT and CDR2 is YYREEE in the germline V gene (reference sequence). This CDR3 is CASSLEGGPSGNTIYF. The CDR3 DNA is TGTGCCAGCAGCTTGGAGGGAGGGCCCTCTGGAAACACCATATATTTT. The whole variable domain, filled in from reference TRBV5-4 and TRBJ1-3, reads ETGVTQSPTHLIKTRGQQVTLRCSSQSGHNTVSWYQQALGQGPQFIFQYYREEENGRGNFPPRFSGLQFPNYSSELNVNALELDDSALYLCASSLEGGPSGNTIYFGEGSWLTVV.

The rearrangement links TRBV6-1 to TRBJ2-1; a weak D match, TRBD1 (5 bases). Germline CDR1 reads MNHNS; CDR2 reads SASEGT. This CDR3 is 17 amino acids long. V lost 0 bases, J lost 0 bases, and 12 bases lay in between. CDR3 loop: CASSEADTGYSYNEQFF. The CDR3 coding sequence is TGTGCCAGCAGTGAAGCGGACACAGGCTACTCCTACAATGAGCAGTTCTTC.

V is TRBV20-1 and J is TRBJ2-5; D is unresolved. The V end was cut by 6 bases, the J end by 5 bases, with 10 bases between. CDR1 and CDR2 from the germline V gene are DFQATT and SNEGSKA (reference sequence). This CDR3 comprises 11 residues. CDR3 in amino acids: CSALLSETQYF. As DNA, the CDR3 is TGCAGTGCCCTCCTAAGTGAGACCCAGTACTTC.

The chain is built from TRBV21-1 and TRBJ2-7; the listed D gene, TRBD1, was not tested against the DNA. TRBV21-1 is labeled a pseudogene. The CDR3 totals 16 residues. The CDR3 DNA reads as TGTGCCAGCAGCAAAGGTCACTGGACAGCTCTTTACGAGCAGTACTTC. Its translation is CASSKGHWTALYEQYF.

The J gene is TRBJ2-5, the V gene TRBV2, with a possible D match to TRBD2 (5 bases). The CDR3 length is 16 residues. V was shortened by 3 bases and J by 2 bases, with 16 bases between the two germline ends. The germline V gene has CDR1 SNHLY and CDR2 FYNNEI. The CDR3 sequence is CASSDPFSGKQETQYF. As DNA, the CDR3 is TGTGCCAGCAGTGATCCGTTCAGCGGTAAACAAGAGACCCAGTACTTC.

The chain is built from TRBV6-5 and TRBJ1-2; no reliable D call. Trimming cost V 0 bases and J 8 bases, with 16 bases left between them. The CDR3 contains 15 residues. CDR1 and CDR2 (germline): MNHEY, SVGAGI. The CDR3 coding sequence is TGTGCCAGCAGTTACTCCCCCTTAGGGTCGGGGGGCTACACCTTC. Residues: CASSYSPLGSGGYTF.

To note about this clone: The same CDR3 also results from other DNA sequences found in this sample. The chain carries TRBV5-1 and TRBJ2-1, with TRBD1 matching over 8 bases. V was clipped by 2 bases and J by 0 bases; unmatched bases: 1. Germline assignment: CDR1 SGHRS and CDR2 YFSETQ. The length of the CDR3 is 15 residues. The chain's CDR3 is CASSLGTGSYNEQFF. CDR3 sequence (DNA): TGCGCCAGCAGCTTAGGGACAGGCTCCTACAATGAGCAGTTCTTC. Variable domain in full (rest from reference TRBV5-1 and TRBJ2-1): KAGVTQTPRYLIKTRGQQVTLSCSPISGHRSVSWYQQTPGQGLQFLFEYFSETQRNKGNFPGRFSGRQFSNSRSEMNVSTLELGDSALYLCASSLGTGSYNEQFFGPGTRLTVL.

The chain recombines TRBV10-3 with TRBJ1-2, with 7 bases fitting TRBD1. With V trimmed by 0 bases and J by 7 bases, 2 bases remained unmatched. The CDR3 is 13 residues long. In germline, CDR1 is ENHRY, CDR2 SYGVKD. As DNA, the CDR3 is TGTGCCATCAGTGAGTCGACAGGGTTTGGCTACACCTTC. Residues: CAISESTGFGYTF.

V gene TRBV19 combines with J gene TRBJ2-2; 7 positions match TRBD1. CDR3 size: 16 residues. J gave up 3 bases and V 5 bases, and 9 bases lay outside the gene matches. The germline V gene has CDR1 LNHDA and CDR2 SQIVND (reference sequence). The CDR3 DNA sequence: TGTGCCAGTAGTCAAGACAGGGCAAGGGACACCGGGGAGCTGTTTTTT. Amino acids: CASSQDRARDTGELFF.

The chain employs TRBV28 and TRBJ2-5, with 8 nucleotides matching TRBD1. The CDR3 length is 15 residues. The V gene end was trimmed by 8 bases and the J gene end by 1 base; junction bases not matched to a gene: 9. Germline-derived CDR1 and CDR2 are MDHEN and SYDVKM. CDR3 region: CASSPRQGFQETQYF. In DNA form, the CDR3 reads TGTGCCAGCTCCCCGCGACAGGGGTTCCAAGAGACCCAGTACTTC.

The CDR3 bases are TGTGCCAGCAGTCCCGAGCGGGAGGGGTCCTACGAGCAGTACTTC. Translating it yields CASSPEREGSYEQYF. The gene calls are TRBV27 and TRBJ2-7; TRBD2 matches at 10 bases. The CDR3 has 15 residues. The germline V gene has CDR1 MNHEY and CDR2 SMNVEV (reference sequence). V lost 5 bases, J lost 1 base, and 5 bases stayed unmatched.

The rearrangement links TRBV28 to TRBJ2-7; maybe TRBD2 (5 bases). From germline, CDR1 is MDHEN and CDR2 SYDVKM. This CDR3 has 15 residues. V dropped 4 bases and J dropped 1 base, with 14 bases sitting between them. The CDR3 loop is CASSSGWAVSYEQYF. In nucleotides, the CDR3 is TGTGCCAGCAGTTCGGGATGGGCAGTATCCTACGAGCAGTACTTC. Full variable domain (rest looked up from reference TRBV28 and TRBJ2-7): DVKVTQSSRYLVKRTGEKVFLECVQDMDHENMFWYRQDPGLGLRLIYFSYDVKMKEKGDIPEGYSVSREKKERFSLILESASTNQTSMYLCASSSGWAVSYEQYFGPGTRLTVT.

The chain combines TRBV7-3 with TRBJ2-4, with D tentatively TRBD1 (6 bases). Germline loops: CDR1 SGHTA, CDR2 FQGTGA. This CDR3 spans 15 amino acids. The V end was cut by 5 bases, the J end by 1 base, with 12 bases between. Written as DNA, the CDR3 is TGTGCCAGCAGCCCCACAGGGATGGCCAAAAACATTCAGTACTTC. It specifies CASSPTGMAKNIQYF.

The chain joins TRBV19 to TRBJ2-7; D might be TRBD2 (6 bases). Trimming took off 5 bases at V and 5 bases at J, with 19 bases between the two ends. From germline, CDR1 is LNHDA and CDR2 SQIVND (reference sequence). The length of the CDR3 is 15 residues. The CDR3 region has the DNA TGTGCCAGTAGTCGCCGGGGGTTCGTGTCGGACGAGCAGTACTTC. Residues: CASSRRGFVSDEQYF.

The chain couples TRBV9 to TRBJ2-7; 8 nucleotides match TRBD1. CDR3 length: 13 amino acids. CDR1 is SGDLS, CDR2 YYNGEE, per germline. V was clipped by 3 bases and J by 4 bases; unmatched bases: 3. The CDR3 protein is CASSGDRGYEQYF. The CDR3 DNA reads as TGTGCCAGCAGCGGCGACAGGGGATACGAGCAGTACTTC.

This rearrangement joins TRBV2 to TRBJ1-3; perhaps TRBD1 as D (5 bases). Looked up from germline, CDR1 is SNHLY and CDR2 is FYNNEI. Deletions cut 1 base from V and 0 bases from J, with 13 bases between. The CDR3 loop spans 17 amino acids. Written as DNA, the CDR3 is TGTGCCAGCAGTGAAGGTTTGCAGGGTAACTCTGGAAACACCATATATTTT. Residues: CASSEGLQGNSGNTIYF.

V and J are TRBV7-9 and TRBJ2-3; 7 bases match TRBD2. The CDR3 totals 17 residues. With 7 bases clipped from V and 1 base from J, the junction kept 14 bases outside the gene matches. From germline, CDR1 is SEHNR and CDR2 FQNEAQ (reference sequence). The CDR3 region is CASTAGGRERGTDTQYF. The CDR3 DNA sequence: TGTGCCAGCACCGCCGGGGGGAGGGAGCGGGGCACAGATACGCAGTATTTT.